The 14 T cell receptor beta chains in this list originate from one sample, sequenced in a study of blood T cell repertoires in COVID-19. Measured with immunoSEQ multiplex PCR; TCRdb has only the in-frame clones, and not every one. The top ten clones hold 10% of a sample with about 210,000 clones, around 90% of them seen once. Sequencing was done on a sample of PBMCs or T cells enriched from blood (not recorded which). These receptors were taken from a man aged 18-30 years with acute COVID-19.

This rearrangement joins TRBV29-1 to TRBJ2-7, with 9 bases fitting TRBD1. Trimming cost V 0 bases and J 2 bases; bases outside gene matches: 8. CDR1 SQVTM and CDR2 ANQGSEA come from the germline V gene. The CDR3 covers 16 residues. This CDR3 is CSVEDGNRGPTYEQYF. The CDR3 region has the DNA TGCAGCGTTGAAGACGGAAACAGGGGGCCCACCTACGAGCAGTACTTC.

This clone was seen a single time. V gene TRBV9 combines with J gene TRBJ2-3; D may be TRBD2 (6 bases). Germline CDR1 reads SGDLS; CDR2 reads YYNGEE. The V end was cut by 1 base, the J end by 1 base, with 10 bases between. The CDR3 is 15 residues long. CDR3 nucleotides: TGTGCCAGCAGCGTAATCGGGAGAGGCACAGATACGCAGTATTTT. Translated, it gives CASSVIGRGTDTQYF.

The chain combines TRBV29-1 with TRBJ2-7, with 9 bases lining up with TRBD1. This CDR3 contains 13 residues. CDR1 and CDR2 (germline): SQVTM, ANQGSEA. Trimming cost V 6 bases and J 5 bases; bases outside gene matches: 8. The CDR3: CSVQGAVIDEQYF. CDR3 sequence (DNA): TGCAGCGTACAGGGGGCCGTGATCGACGAGCAGTACTTC.

Remarks on this clone: The junction does not match germline at one end; this may be a read error. This chain uses TRBV2 with TRBJ1-3, with TRBD1 as a possible D gene (5 bases). In germline, CDR1 is SNHLY, CDR2 FYNNEI. This CDR3 comprises 14 residues. The CDR3 DNA is TGTGCCAGAAGTGCAGGGAACTCTGGAAACACCATATATTTT. Its translation is CARSAGNSGNTIYF.

This clone came up once. The chain uses TRBV6-1 and TRBJ2-2, with TRBD2 identical over 14 bases. The CDR3 length is 18 residues. In germline, CDR1 is MNHNS, CDR2 SASEGT. V lost 4 bases to trimming and J lost 3 bases; unmatched junction nucleotides: 7. The chain's CDR3 is CASSGLAGGLIDTGELFF. Here the CDR3 DNA reads TGTGCCAGCAGTGGACTAGCGGGAGGGCTTATAGACACCGGGGAGCTGTTTTTT.

The rearrangement uses TRBV2 and TRBJ1-5; D ambiguous. This CDR3 spans 15 amino acids. Trimming took 3 bases from V and 0 from J, leaving 9 bases between them. Per germline, CDR1 SNHLY and CDR2 FYNNEI. DNA for the CDR3: TGTGCCAGCAGTGAGGCCTTTAATAGCAATCAGCCCCAGCATTTT. As protein: CASSEAFNSNQPQHF.

This clone showed up just once. The gene calls are TRBV28 and TRBJ2-3, with TRBD2 as a possible D gene (5 bases). The CDR3 sequence is 11 residues long. Germline CDR1 reads MDHEN; CDR2 reads SYDVKM. V shed 7 bases and J shed 5 bases, with 7 bases lying between them. The CDR3 loop reads CASISEDTQYF. Here the CDR3 DNA reads TGTGCCAGCATTAGCGAAGATACGCAGTATTTT.

The count of this clone is one. The CDR3 DNA is TGTGCCAGCCGCGGGGGGCGGTGGTATAGCAATCAGCCCCAGCATTTT. Protein sequence: CASRGGRWYSNQPQHF. V and J are TRBV2 and TRBJ1-5, with D tentatively TRBD1 (6 bases). Germline values: CDR1 SNHLY, CDR2 FYNNEI. V shed 8 bases and J shed 0 bases, with 17 bases lying between them. This CDR3 is 16 amino acids long.

The chain recombines TRBV3-1 (or the pseudogene TRBV3-2) with TRBJ2-1, with a possible D match to TRBD1 (5 bases). Looked up from germline, CDR1 is LGHDT and CDR2 is YNNKEL (reference sequence). V dropped 6 bases and J dropped 4 bases, with 19 bases sitting between them. CDR3 length: 16 amino acids. CDR3 region: CASSPPAGRRYNEQFF. CDR3 nucleotide sequence: TGTGCCAGCAGTCCCCCGGCAGGGCGAAGGTACAATGAGCAGTTCTTC.

The chain recombines TRBV19 with TRBJ1-2; 10 positions match TRBD1. The ends lost 5 bases at V and 7 bases at J; junction bases unmatched: 7. Germline assignment: CDR1 LNHDA and CDR2 SQIVND (reference sequence). The CDR3 totals 14 residues. In DNA, the CDR3 is TGTGCCAGTAGTCCAGACAGGGGGCAGCGTGGCTACACCTTC. Translation: CASSPDRGQRGYTF. The full variable domain, in which reference TRBV19 and TRBJ1-2 provide the parts outside the CDR3, is DGGITQSPKYLFRKEGQNVTLSCEQNLNHDAMYWYRQDPGQGLRLIYYSQIVNDFQKGDIAEGYSVSREKKESFPLTVTSAQKNPTAFYLCASSPDRGQRGYTFGSGTRLTVV.

V usage is TRBV7-9 and J usage is TRBJ2-5, with TRBD1 identical over 10 bases. Unmatched junction bases numbered 13, after V lost 6 bases and J lost 3 bases. Germline loops: CDR1 SEHNR, CDR2 FQNEAQ (reference sequence). There are 17 residues in the CDR3. In nucleotides, the CDR3 is TGTGCCAGCAGACCTGACGAAGGGGACAGGGGTAAAGAGACCCAGTACTTC. This sequence encodes CASRPDEGDRGKETQYF.

The rearrangement joins TRBV27 to TRBJ2-1; D is undetermined. V lost 2 bases and J 4 bases, leaving 21 bases between the germline ends. This CDR3 region has 18 residues. Germline V gene sequence: CDR1 MNHEY, CDR2 SMNVEV (reference sequence). The chain's CDR3 is CASSLQAIRLPQYNEQFF. The CDR3 nucleotides read TGTGCCAGCAGTTTACAGGCCATCCGGCTGCCCCAATACAATGAGCAGTTCTTC.

The V and J genes are TRBV19 and TRBJ2-1; 9 nucleotides agree with TRBD1. CDR1 LNHDA and CDR2 SQIVND come from the germline V gene (reference sequence). The junction had 6 bases not matched to a gene; V was cut back by 5 bases and J by 4 bases. The CDR3 runs 15 residues. CDR3 in DNA: TGTGCCAGTAGTCGACTAGACAGGGGGTACAATGAGCAGTTCTTC. It translates to CASSRLDRGYNEQFF.

This chain joins TRBV7-3 and TRBJ1-1; 9 nucleotides align to TRBD1. The CDR3 has 14 residues. With 5 bases clipped from V and 4 bases from J, the junction kept 5 bases outside the gene matches. Germline lookup yields CDR1 SGHTA and CDR2 FQGTGA. The CDR3 bases are TGTGCCAGCAGCCGAGGACAGGGGAGCACTGAAGCTTTCTTT. Amino acids: CASSRGQGSTEAFF.